The sequence of this T cell receptor beta chain was determined in a study of shared clonotypes between healthy human individuals. The CDR3 spans 14 residues. The V end was cut by 2 bases, the J end by 5 bases, with 13 bases between. CDR1 SGHNT and CDR2 YYREEE come from the germline V gene (reference sequence). TCRdb's copy holds only in-frame clones and misses some; the assay was immunoSEQ multiplex PCR. The sample carries 600,000 to 750,000 clones, roughly 70% recorded once. Study-level findings and limits: Non-shared clonotypes were found to have lower generation probabilities than the clonotypes that were shared by all four of the sorted-subset donors.

As to this clone: The antigen remains undetermined.

Those who donated were healthy HIV-negative adults, with no recent acute infections or vaccinations reported. Sequenced sample: memory CD4+ T cells sorted from blood. As for subset: CD45RA-negative fraction. The sequence derives from a woman aged 30 to 39 in good health. V usage is TRBV5-4 and J usage is TRBJ2-5; D is perhaps TRBD1 or TRBD2 (6 bases each). The CDR3 DNA is TGTGCCAGCAGCTTTCAGGGGACTTCGGAGACCCAGTACTTC. As protein: CASSFQGTSETQYF.